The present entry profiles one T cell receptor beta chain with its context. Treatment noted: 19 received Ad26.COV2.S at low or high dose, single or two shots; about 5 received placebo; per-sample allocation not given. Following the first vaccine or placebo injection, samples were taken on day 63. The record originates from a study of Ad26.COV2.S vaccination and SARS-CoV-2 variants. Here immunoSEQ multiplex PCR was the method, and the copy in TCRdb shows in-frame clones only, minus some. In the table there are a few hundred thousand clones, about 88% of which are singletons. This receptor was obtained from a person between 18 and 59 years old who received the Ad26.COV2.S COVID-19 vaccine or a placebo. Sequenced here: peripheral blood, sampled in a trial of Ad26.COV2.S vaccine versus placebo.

In nucleotides, the CDR3 is TGCAGCGTTGAAGGAGCGGGTGAGCAGTTCTTC. Residues: CSVEGAGEQFF. This chain joins TRBV29-1 and TRBJ2-1, with a weak D call TRBD2 (6 bases). Trimming took 1 base from V and 9 from J, leaving 7 bases between them. The CDR3 consists of 11 residues. Germline V CDR1 and CDR2: SQVTM, ANQGSEA.